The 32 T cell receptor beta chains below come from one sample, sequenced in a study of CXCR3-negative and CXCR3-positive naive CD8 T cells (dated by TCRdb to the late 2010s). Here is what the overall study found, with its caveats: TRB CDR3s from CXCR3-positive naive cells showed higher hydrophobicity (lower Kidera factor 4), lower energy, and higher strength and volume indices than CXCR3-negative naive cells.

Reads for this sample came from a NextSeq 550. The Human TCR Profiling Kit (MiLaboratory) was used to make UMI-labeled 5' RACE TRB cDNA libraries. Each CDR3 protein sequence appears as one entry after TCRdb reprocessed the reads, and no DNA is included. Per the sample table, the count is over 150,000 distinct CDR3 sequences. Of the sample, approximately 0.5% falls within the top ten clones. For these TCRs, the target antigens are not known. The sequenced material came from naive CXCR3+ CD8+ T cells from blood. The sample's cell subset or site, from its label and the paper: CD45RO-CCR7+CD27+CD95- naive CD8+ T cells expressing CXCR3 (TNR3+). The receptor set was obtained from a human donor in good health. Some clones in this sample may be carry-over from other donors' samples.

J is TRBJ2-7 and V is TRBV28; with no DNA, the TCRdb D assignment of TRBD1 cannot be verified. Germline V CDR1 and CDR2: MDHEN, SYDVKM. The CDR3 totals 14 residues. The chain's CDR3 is CASSSGTGGYEQYF.

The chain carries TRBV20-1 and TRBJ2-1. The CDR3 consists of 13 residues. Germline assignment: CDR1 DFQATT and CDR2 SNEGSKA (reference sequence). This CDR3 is CSASELVVIEQFF.

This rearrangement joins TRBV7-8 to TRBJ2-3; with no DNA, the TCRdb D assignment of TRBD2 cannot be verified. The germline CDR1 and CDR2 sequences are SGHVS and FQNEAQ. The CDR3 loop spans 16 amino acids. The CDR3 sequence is CASREWTSGATDTQYF.

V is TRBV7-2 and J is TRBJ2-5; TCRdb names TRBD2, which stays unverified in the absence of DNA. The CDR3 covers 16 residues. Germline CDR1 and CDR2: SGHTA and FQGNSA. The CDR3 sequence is CASSLWAGEVQETQYF.

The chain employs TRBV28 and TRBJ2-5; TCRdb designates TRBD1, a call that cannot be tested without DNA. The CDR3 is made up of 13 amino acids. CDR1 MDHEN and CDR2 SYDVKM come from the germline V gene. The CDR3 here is CASRTQGGETQYF.

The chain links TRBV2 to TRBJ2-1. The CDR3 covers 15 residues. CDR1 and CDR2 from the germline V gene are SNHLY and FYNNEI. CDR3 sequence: CASSEMPGSYNEQFF.

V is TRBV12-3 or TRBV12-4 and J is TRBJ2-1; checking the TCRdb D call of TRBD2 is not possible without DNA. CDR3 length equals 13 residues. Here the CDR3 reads CASSGRLAREQFF.

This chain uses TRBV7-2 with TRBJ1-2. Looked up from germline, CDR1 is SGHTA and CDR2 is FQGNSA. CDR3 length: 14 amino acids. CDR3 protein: CASSTPGGRDGYTF.

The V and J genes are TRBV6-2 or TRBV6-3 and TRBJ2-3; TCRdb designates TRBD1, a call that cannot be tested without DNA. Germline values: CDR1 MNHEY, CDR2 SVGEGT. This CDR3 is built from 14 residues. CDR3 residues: CASRRTGKTDTQYF.

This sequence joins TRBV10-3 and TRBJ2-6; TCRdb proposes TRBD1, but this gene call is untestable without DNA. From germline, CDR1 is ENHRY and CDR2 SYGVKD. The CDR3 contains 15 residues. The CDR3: CAIGPDRAGANVLTF.

This CDR3 reads CASSLSPGTYEQYF. This chain uses TRBV27 with TRBJ2-7. This CDR3 spans 14 amino acids. The germline gives CDR1 MNHEY, CDR2 SMNVEV (reference sequence).

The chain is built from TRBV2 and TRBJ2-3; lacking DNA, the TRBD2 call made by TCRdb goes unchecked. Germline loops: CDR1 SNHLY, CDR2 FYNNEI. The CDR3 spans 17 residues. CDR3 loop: CASSEILAVLSTDTQYF.

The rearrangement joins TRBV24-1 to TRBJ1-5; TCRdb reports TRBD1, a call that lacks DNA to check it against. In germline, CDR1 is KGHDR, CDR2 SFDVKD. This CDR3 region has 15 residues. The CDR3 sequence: CATSPEGAGNQPQHF.

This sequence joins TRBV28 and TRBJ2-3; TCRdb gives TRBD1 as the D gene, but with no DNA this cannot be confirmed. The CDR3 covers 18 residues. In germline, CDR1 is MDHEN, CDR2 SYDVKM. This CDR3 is CASSLRTGGPTSTDTQYF.

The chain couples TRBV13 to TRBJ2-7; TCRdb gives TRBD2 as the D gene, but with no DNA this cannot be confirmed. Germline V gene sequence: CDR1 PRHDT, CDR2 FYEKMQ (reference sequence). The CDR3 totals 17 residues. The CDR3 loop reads CASSLSLRQREIYEQYF.

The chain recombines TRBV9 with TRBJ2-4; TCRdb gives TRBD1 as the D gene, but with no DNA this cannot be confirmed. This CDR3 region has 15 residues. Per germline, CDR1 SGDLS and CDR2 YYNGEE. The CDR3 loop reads CASSFGTGVGNIQYF.

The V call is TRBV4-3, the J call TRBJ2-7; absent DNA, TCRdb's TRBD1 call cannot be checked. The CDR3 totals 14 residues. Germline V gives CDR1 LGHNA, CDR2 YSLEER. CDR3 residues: CASSPRDRADEQYF.

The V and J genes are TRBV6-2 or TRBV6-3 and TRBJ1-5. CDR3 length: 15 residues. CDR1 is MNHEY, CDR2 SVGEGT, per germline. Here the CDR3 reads CASSLPTDTTQPQHF.

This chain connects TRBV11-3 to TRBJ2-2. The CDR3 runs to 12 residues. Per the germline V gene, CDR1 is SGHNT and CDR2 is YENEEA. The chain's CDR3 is CASSLESGELFF.

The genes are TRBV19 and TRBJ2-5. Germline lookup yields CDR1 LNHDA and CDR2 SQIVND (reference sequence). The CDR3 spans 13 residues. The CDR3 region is CASSNLPQETQYF.

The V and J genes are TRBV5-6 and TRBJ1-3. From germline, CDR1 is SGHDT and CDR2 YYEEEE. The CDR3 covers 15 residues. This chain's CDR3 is CASSRGPGGGNTIYF.

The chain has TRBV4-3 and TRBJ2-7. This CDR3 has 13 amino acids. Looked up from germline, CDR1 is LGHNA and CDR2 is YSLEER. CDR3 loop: CASSPSMTYEQYF.

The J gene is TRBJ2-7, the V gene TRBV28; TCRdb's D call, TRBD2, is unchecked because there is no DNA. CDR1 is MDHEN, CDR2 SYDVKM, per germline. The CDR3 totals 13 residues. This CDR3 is CASRGLAEYEQYF.

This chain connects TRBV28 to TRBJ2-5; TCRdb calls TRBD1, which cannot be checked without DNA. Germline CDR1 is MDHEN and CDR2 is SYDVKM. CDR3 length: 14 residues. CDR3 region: CASSYERGGETQYF.

This CDR3 is CASSYGGGVHEQYF. The chain employs TRBV6-6 and TRBJ2-7; TCRdb names TRBD2, which stays unverified in the absence of DNA. CDR3 length: 14 amino acids. Germline values: CDR1 MNHNY, CDR2 SVGAGI (reference sequence).

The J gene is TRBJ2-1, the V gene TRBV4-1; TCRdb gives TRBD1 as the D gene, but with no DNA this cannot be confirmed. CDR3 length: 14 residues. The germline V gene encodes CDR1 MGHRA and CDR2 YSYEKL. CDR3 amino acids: CASSQDWTAREQFF.

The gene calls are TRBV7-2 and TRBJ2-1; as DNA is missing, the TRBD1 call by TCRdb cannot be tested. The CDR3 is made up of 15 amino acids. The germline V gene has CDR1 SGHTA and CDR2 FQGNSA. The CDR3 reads CASSISGGDYNEQFF.

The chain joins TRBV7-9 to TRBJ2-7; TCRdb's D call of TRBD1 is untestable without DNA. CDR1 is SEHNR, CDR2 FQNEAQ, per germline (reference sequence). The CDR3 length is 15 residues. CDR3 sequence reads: CASSSPMGASYEQYF.

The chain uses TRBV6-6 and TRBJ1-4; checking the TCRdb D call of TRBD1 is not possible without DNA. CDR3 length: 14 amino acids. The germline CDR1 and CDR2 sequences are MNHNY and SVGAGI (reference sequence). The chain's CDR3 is CASSSTGGNEKLFF.

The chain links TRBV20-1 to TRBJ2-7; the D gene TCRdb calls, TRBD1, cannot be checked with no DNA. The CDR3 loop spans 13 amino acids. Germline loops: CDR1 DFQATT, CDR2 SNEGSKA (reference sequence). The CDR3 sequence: CSAQPGEEYEQYF.

CDR3 region: CSVEVSGIYEQYF. V gene TRBV29-1 combines with J gene TRBJ2-7; TCRdb's D call, TRBD1, is unchecked because there is no DNA. Germline lookup yields CDR1 SQVTM and CDR2 ANQGSEA. The CDR3 is made up of 13 amino acids.

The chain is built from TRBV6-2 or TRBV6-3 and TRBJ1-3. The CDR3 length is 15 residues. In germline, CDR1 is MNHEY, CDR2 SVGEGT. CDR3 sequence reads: CASSYPDGRGNTIYF.